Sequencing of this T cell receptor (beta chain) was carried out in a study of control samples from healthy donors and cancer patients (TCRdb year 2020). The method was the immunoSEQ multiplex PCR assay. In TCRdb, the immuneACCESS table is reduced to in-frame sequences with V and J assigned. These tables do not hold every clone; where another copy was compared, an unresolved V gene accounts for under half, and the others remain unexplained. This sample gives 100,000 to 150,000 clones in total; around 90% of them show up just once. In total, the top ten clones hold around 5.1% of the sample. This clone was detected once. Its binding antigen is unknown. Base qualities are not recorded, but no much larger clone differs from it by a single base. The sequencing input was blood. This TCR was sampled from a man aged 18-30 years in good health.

The DNA sequence reads TGTGCCAGCAAACTAGCGGGGGGGATCAATGAGCAGTTCTTC. This encodes CASKLAGGINEQFF. The chain joins TRBV7-9 to TRBJ2-1; 13 central nucleotides agree with TRBD2. The CDR3 spans 14 residues, from the cysteine through the phenylalanine. Only the CDR3 portion is preserved as DNA: 42 bases, with reading frame beginning at the first base. V lost 7 bases and J lost 6 bases, and the count of bases not matched to a germline gene is 3. CDR1 SEHNR and CDR2 FQNEAQ were looked up in the germline V gene (reference sequence).